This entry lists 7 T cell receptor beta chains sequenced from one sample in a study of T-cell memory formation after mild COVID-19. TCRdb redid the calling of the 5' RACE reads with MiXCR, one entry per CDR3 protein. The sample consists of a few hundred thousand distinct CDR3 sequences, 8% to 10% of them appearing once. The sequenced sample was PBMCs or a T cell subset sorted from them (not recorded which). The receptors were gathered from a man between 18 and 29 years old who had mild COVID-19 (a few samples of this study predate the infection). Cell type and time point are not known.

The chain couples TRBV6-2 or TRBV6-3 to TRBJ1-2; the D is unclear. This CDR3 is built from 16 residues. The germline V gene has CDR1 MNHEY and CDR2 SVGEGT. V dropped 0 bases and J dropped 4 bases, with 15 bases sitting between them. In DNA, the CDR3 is TGTGCCAGCAGTTACTCGACGGGCAGATTTTTCTATGGCTACACCTTC. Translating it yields CASSYSTGRFFYGYTF.

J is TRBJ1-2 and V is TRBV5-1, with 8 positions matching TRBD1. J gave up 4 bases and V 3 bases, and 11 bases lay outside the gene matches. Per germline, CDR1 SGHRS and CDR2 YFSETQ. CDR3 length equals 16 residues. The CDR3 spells CASSSLVVGTGYGYTF. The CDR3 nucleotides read TGCGCCAGCAGCTCCCTTGTAGTAGGGACAGGCTATGGCTACACCTTC.

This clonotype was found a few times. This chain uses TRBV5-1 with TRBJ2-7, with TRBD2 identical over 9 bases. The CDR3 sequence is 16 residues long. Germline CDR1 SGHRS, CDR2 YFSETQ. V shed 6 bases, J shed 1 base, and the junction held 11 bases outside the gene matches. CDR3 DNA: TGCGCCAGCACTCCGACCGGCCTAGCGGGGTCCTACGAGCAGTACTTC. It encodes CASTPTGLAGSYEQYF.

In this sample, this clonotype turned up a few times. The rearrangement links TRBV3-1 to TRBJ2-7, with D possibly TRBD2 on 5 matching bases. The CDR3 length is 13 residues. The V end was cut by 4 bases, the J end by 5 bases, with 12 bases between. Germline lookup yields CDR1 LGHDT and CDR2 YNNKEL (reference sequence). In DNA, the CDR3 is TGTGCCAGCAGCCCGGGATGGTCCCACGAGCAGTACTTC. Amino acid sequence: CASSPGWSHEQYF.

The CDR3 DNA follows: TGTGCCAGCAGCCCAATCCCGGGGGGCCGAGGGGAGCAGTACTTC. It yields the protein CASSPIPGGRGEQYF. The genes are TRBV7-2 and TRBJ2-7, with D possibly being TRBD2 (7 bases). CDR1 is SGHTA and CDR2 is FQGNSA in the germline V gene. V was clipped by 5 bases and J by 7 bases, with 21 bases between them. The CDR3 length is 15 residues.

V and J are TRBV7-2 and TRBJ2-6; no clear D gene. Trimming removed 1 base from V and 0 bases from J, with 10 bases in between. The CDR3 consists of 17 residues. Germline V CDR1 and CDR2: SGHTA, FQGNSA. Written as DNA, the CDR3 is TGTGCCAGCAGCTTAGATCCTTACACCTCTGGGGCCAACGTCCTGACTTTC. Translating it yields CASSLDPYTSGANVLTF. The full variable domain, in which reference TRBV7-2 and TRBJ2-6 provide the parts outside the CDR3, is GAGVSQSPSNKVTEKGKDVELRCDPISGHTALYWYRQSLGQGLEFLIYFQGNSAPDKSGLPSDRFSAERTGGSVSTLTIQRTQQEDSAVYLCASSLDPYTSGANVLTFGAGSRLTVL.

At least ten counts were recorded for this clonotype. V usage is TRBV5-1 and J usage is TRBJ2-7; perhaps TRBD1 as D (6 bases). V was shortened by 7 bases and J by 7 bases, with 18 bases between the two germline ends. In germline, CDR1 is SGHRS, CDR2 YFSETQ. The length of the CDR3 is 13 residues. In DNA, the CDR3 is TGCGCCAGCGGCCGGGACACCATGTCTGAGCAGTACGTC. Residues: CASGRDTMSEQYV.